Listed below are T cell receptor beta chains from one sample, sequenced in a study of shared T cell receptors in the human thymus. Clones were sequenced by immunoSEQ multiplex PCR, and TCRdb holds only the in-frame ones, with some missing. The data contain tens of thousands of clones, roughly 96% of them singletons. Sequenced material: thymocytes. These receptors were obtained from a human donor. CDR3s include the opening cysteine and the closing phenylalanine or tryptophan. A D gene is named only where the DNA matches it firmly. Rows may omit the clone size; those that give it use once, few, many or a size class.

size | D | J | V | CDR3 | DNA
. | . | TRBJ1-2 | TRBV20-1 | CSASIGYTF | TGCAGTGCTAGTATTGGCTACACCTTC
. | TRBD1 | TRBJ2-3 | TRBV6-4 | CASSDSNRGLDTQYF | TGTGCCAGCAGTGACTCGAACAGGGGGCTGGATACGCAGTATTTT
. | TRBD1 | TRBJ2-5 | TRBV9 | CASSVDPDRGVDQETQYF | TGTGCCAGCAGCGTTGACCCGGACAGGGGGGTTGACCAAGAGACCCAGTACTTC
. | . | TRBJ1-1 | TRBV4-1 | CASSHRSKDLNTEAFF | TGCGCCAGCAGCCACCGATCAAAGGACCTGAACACTGAAGCTTTCTTT
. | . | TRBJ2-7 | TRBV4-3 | CASSQDLTGCHEQYF | TGCGCCAGCAGCCAAGATCTCACGGGTTGCCACGAGCAGTACTTC
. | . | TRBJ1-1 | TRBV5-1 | CASSFGPQPAIDEAFF | TGCGCCAGCAGCTTTGGTCCCCAACCCGCAATTGATGAAGCTTTCTTT
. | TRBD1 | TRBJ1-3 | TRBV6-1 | CASSEETGRANTIYF | TGTGCCAGCAGTGAAGAGACAGGGCGGGCAAACACCATATATTTT
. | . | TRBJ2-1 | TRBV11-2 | CASSLDRPVHPYNEQFF | TGTGCCAGCAGCTTAGATCGTCCCGTTCACCCCTACAATGAGCAGTTCTTC
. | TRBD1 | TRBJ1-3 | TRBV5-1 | CASSLADRGTGNTIYF | TGCGCCAGCAGCTTGGCGGACAGGGGAACAGGAAACACCATATATTTT
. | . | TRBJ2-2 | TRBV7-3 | CASSLRQTGTPNTGELFF | TGTGCCAGCAGCTTAAGGCAAACCGGGACACCGAACACCGGGGAGCTGTTTTTT
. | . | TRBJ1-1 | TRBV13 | CASSSMGRKNTEAFF | TGTGCCAGCAGCTCTATGGGACGGAAGAACACTGAAGCTTTCTTT
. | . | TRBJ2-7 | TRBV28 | CASLRDGSYEQYF | TGTGCCAGCCTCCGGGACGGATCCTACGAGCAGTACTTC
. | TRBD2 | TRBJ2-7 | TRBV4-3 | CASSPYAAGGHYEQYF | TGCGCCAGCAGCCCGTACGCCGCGGGGGGCCACTACGAGCAGTACTTC
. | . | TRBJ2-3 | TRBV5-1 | CASSSPLDSTDTQYF | TGCGCCAGCAGCTCCCCCCTGGACAGCACAGATACGCAGTATTTT
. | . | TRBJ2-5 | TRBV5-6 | CASSLVGVQETQYF | TGTGCCAGCAGCTTGGTCGGGGTCCAAGAGACCCAGTACTTC
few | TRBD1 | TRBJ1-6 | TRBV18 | CASSPGTGGNSPLHF | TGTGCCAGCTCACCCGGGACAGGGGGTAATTCACCCCTCCACTTT
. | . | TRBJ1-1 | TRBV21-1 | CASSRQGAMNTEAFF | TGTGCCAGCAGCCGACAGGGGGCTATGAACACTGAAGCTTTCTTT
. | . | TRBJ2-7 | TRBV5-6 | CASSRWPGTGFWSYEQYF | TGTGCCAGCAGCAGGTGGCCAGGGACGGGTTTTTGGTCCTACGAGCAGTACTTC
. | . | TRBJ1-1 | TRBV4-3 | CASSQEGSGVLMNTEAFF | TGCGCCAGCAGCCAAGAGGGGTCAGGGGTCCTGATGAACACTGAAGCTTTCTTT
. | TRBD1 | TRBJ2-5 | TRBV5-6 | CASSFGTGGETQYF | TGTGCCAGCAGCTTCGGGACAGGGGGTGAGACCCAGTACTTC
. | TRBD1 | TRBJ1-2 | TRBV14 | CASSPDRSDLYGYTF | TGTGCCAGCAGCCCGGACAGGTCAGACCTTTATGGCTACACCTTC
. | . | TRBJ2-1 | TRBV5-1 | CASSLVSESYNEQFF | TGCGCCAGCAGCTTGGTGTCGGAGTCATACAATGAGCAGTTCTTC
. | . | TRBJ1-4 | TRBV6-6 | CASSPLRGVSGKLFF | TGTGCCAGCAGTCCCCTTCGGGGGGTGTCGGGAAAACTGTTTTTT
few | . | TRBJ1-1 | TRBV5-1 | CASSQIGQRTEAFF | TGCGCCAGCAGCCAGATAGGACAGCGCACTGAAGCTTTCTTT
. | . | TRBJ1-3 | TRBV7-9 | CASSLTQSSGNTIYF | TGTGCCAGCAGCTTAACTCAGAGCTCTGGAAACACCATATATTTT
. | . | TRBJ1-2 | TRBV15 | CATSTLGQRDHYGYTF | TGTGCCACCAGCACCCTAGGACAGAGGGACCACTATGGCTACACCTTC